Included here is one T cell receptor (beta chain) sequence, with context. The data derive from a study of T cells in Graves' hyperthyroidism and ophthalmopathy. The investigators amplified TCR beta CDR3 regions from RNA transcripts. The HTBI set primed first-round TCR CDR3 RT-PCR. TCRdb used MiXCR to reprocess the multiplex PCR reads, holding one entry per CDR3 protein. The table has about 610,000 distinct CDR3 sequences, 14% to 15% seen once. The V end was cut by 6 bases, the J end by 2 bases, with 17 bases between. The CDR3 contains 16 residues. The receptor was derived from a woman aged 40 to 50 with Graves' ophthalmopathy. The sample taken for sequencing was blood. The chain joins TRBV12-3 or TRBV12-4 to TRBJ1-5; perhaps TRBD1 as D (6 bases). CDR3 nucleotides: TGTGCCAGCAGCCACAGGGACCACGCGGGCAATCAGCCCCAGCATTTT. This encodes CASSHRDHAGNQPQHF.